The 14 T cell receptor beta chains in this list originate from one sample, sequenced in a study of sequential checkpoint blockade in melanoma. Data came from immunoSEQ multiplex PCR; TCRdb stores just in-frame clones and leaves some out. The sample lists more than 10,000 clones; roughly a fifth were seen once. Treatment indicated: randomized to nivolumab then ipilimumab (arm A) or the reverse (arm B). The sequences come from tumor tissue (inferred from file names), collected from a patient given nivolumab and ipilimumab in sequence. The receptors originated from a human donor with melanoma.

This clone was found a few times. V usage is TRBV15 and J usage is TRBJ2-7, with unresolved D. Germline CDR1 is LNHNV and CDR2 is YYDKDF (reference sequence). Trimming cost V 5 bases and J 2 bases, with 13 bases left between them. The CDR3 runs 14 residues. The DNA of the CDR3 is TGTGCCACCAGCGGCCGCGCAGGCCCCTACGAGCAGTACTTC. Amino acids: CATSGRAGPYEQYF.

This clone showed up many times. The genes are TRBV11-3 and TRBJ2-5, with 11 bases matching TRBD1. CDR3 length: 14 residues. Germline lookup yields CDR1 SGHNT and CDR2 YENEEA. Losses at the gene ends were 3 bases for V and 4 bases for J; bases not matched to a gene: 1. The CDR3 sequence is CASSLDRGRETQYF. The CDR3 bases are TGTGCCAGCAGCTTGGACAGGGGGCGAGAGACCCAGTACTTC.

This chain joins TRBV19 and TRBJ1-1; D is possibly TRBD1 (5 bases). V was clipped by 7 bases and J by 5 bases, with 11 bases between them. This CDR3 has 12 amino acids. Germline V CDR1 and CDR2: LNHDA, SQIVND (reference sequence). The CDR3 here is CASKDITTEAFF. DNA for the CDR3: TGTGCCAGTAAGGACATCACGACTGAAGCTTTCTTT.

This clone appeared a few times. The genes are TRBV4-1 and TRBJ2-3; 12 bases line up with TRBD1. Per germline, CDR1 MGHRA and CDR2 YSYEKL. The CDR3 consists of 16 residues. V shed 1 base and J 5 bases; nucleotides not matched to a gene: 4. The chain's CDR3 is CASSQAGTGGRDTQYF. In nucleotides, the CDR3 is TGCGCCAGCAGCCAAGCCGGGACAGGGGGCAGAGATACGCAGTATTTT.

This clone came up a few times. The rearrangement joins TRBV11-3 to TRBJ2-7; 14 nucleotides line up with TRBD2. The V gene's germline CDR1 is SGHNT and CDR2 YENEEA. This CDR3 region has 15 residues. The V gene end was trimmed by 5 bases and the J gene end by 5 bases; junction bases not matched to a gene: 5. The CDR3 here is CASSLRGLAGDEQYF. DNA for the CDR3: TGTGCCAGCAGCCTAAGGGGACTAGCGGGGGACGAGCAGTACTTC.

The chain is built from TRBV6-8 and TRBJ1-1, with D unresolved. Germline CDR1 and CDR2: MNHGY and SAAAGT. The V gene lost 0 bases and the J gene lost 5 bases, with 16 bases spanning the gap. The CDR3 loop spans 16 amino acids. This chain's CDR3 is CASSYSRQGMMTEAFF. The DNA of the CDR3 is TGTGCCAGCAGTTACTCACGACAAGGGATGATGACTGAAGCTTTCTTT.

This clone has a handful of counts. The chain links TRBV6-8 to TRBJ2-7; 9 bases align to TRBD1. V lost 2 bases and J lost 3; bases outside the gene matches: 11. The CDR3 totals 17 residues. Germline-derived CDR1 and CDR2 are MNHGY and SAAAGT. Here the CDR3 reads CASSYNNAGTGYYEQYF. CDR3 coding DNA: TGTGCCAGCAGTTACAACAACGCCGGGACAGGGTACTACGAGCAGTACTTC.

The V gene is TRBV18, the J gene TRBJ2-3, with 12 nucleotides matching TRBD2. After removal of 5 bases from V and 6 bases from J, the junction contained 3 bases not matched to a gene. This CDR3 region has 14 residues. Germline values: CDR1 KGHSH, CDR2 LQKENI. Written as DNA, the CDR3 is TGTGCCAGCTCATCGACTAGCGGGGGCGATACGCAGTATTTT. Protein product: CASSSTSGGDTQYF.

The chain has TRBV19 and TRBJ2-7; D ambiguous. Germline V lookup: CDR1 LNHDA, CDR2 SQIVND (reference sequence). The germline V and J ends were trimmed by 4 bases and 7 bases, with 20 bases remaining between them. The CDR3 runs to 15 residues. The chain's CDR3 is CASSKTSVLPGEQYF. The CDR3, as DNA: TGTGCCAGTAGTAAAACGTCGGTACTGCCGGGTGAGCAGTACTTC.

This chain links TRBV28 with TRBJ1-5; D is unclear. CDR1 is MDHEN, CDR2 SYDVKM, per germline. This CDR3 is 14 amino acids long. Deletions cut 2 bases from V and 6 bases from J, with 11 bases between. The CDR3 region has the DNA TGTGCCAGCAGTTTAATGGGGTTGGGTCAGCCCCAGCATTTT. This translates into CASSLMGLGQPQHF.

V usage is TRBV14 and J usage is TRBJ1-1, with 7 positions matching TRBD1. This CDR3 spans 13 amino acids. Germline assignment: CDR1 SGHDN and CDR2 FVKESK. With 4 bases clipped from V and 6 bases from J, the junction kept 5 bases outside the gene matches. The CDR3 DNA reads TGTGCCAGCAGCCTTCAGGGGGTAGCTGAAGCTTTCTTT. Translating gives CASSLQGVAEAFF.

This clone was seen more than once but under ten times. This chain links TRBV11-3 with TRBJ2-7, with 13 nucleotides matching TRBD2. The CDR3 consists of 17 residues. Per germline, CDR1 SGHNT and CDR2 YENEEA. V lost 5 bases to trimming and J lost 3 bases; unmatched junction nucleotides: 10. The CDR3 DNA reads as TGTGCCAGCAGCACGCGGACTAGCGGGAGAGAGGGCTACGAGCAGTACTTC. Translated, it gives CASSTRTSGREGYEQYF.

This chain joins TRBV2 and TRBJ2-1; a weak D match, TRBD2 (6 bases). CDR1 is SNHLY and CDR2 is FYNNEI in the germline V gene. This CDR3 has 16 residues. V was pared by 6 bases and J by 3 bases, with 18 bases between. The CDR3 region has the DNA TGTGCCAGCAGCCCCGAAGGGCGGGGAGTCTACAATGAGCAGTTCTTC. As protein: CASSPEGRGVYNEQFF.

In its sample, this clone was seen many times. J is TRBJ2-1 and V is TRBV11-3; 8 bases line up with TRBD1. The germline CDR1 and CDR2 sequences are SGHNT and YENEEA. Germline trimming cut 3 bases from V and 0 bases from J; bases unmatched to any gene: 1. The CDR3 extends over 15 amino acids. The CDR3 loop is CASSFDRGSYNEQFF. In DNA, the CDR3 is TGTGCCAGCAGCTTCGACAGGGGCTCCTACAATGAGCAGTTCTTC.